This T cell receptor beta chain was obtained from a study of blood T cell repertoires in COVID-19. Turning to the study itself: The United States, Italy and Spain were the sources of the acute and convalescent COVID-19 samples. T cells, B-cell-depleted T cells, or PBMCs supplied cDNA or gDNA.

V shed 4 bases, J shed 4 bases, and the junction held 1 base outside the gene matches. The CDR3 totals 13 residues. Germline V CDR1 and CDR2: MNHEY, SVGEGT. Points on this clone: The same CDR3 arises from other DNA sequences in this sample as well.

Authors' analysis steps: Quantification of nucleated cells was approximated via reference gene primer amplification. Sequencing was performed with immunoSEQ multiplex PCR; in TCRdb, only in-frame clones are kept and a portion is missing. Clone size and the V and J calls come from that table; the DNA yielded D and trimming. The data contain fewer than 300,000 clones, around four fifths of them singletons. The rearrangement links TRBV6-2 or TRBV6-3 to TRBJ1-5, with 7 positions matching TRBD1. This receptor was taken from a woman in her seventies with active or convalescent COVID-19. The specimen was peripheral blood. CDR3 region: CASSWTGNQPQHF. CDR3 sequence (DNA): TGTGCCAGCAGTTGGACAGGAAATCAGCCCCAGCATTTT.